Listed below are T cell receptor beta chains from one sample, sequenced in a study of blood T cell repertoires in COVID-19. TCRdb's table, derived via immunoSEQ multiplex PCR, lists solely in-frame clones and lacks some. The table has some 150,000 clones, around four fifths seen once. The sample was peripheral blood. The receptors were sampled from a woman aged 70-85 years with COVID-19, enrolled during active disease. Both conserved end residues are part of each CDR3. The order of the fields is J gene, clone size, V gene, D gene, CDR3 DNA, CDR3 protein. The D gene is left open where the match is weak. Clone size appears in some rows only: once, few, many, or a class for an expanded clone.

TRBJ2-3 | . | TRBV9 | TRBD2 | TGTGCCAGCAGCGTCACTAGCGGGGGGGCAGATACGCAGTATTTT | CASSVTSGGADTQYF
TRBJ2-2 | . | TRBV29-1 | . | TGCAGCGTTGAGCGGCGGCACCCGAACACCGGGGAGCTGTTTTTT | CSVERRHPNTGELFF
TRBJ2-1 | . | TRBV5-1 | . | TGCGCCAGCAGCTTGCAGGGTAGGGATGCCTACAATGAGCAGTTCTTC | CASSLQGRDAYNEQFF
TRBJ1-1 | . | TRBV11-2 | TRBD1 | TGTGCCAGCAGCTACGGAAGGACAGGGAGGAGAGGAACTGAAGCTTTCTTT | CASSYGRTGRRGTEAFF
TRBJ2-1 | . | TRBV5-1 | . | TGCGCCAGCAGCTTGGGCGGGGAGGAGCACAATGAGCAGTTCTTC | CASSLGGEEHNEQFF
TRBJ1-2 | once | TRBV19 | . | TGTGCCAGTATCCTGACTGGAACCAACTATGGCTACACCTTC | CASILTGTNYGYTF
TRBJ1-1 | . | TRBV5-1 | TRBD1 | TGCGCCAGCAGCGCCCTGACAGGGGGCGAAGCTTTCTTT | CASSALTGGEAFF
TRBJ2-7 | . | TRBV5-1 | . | TGCGCCAGCAGTCGCGGGGAGTACGAGCAGTACTTC | CASSRGEYEQYF
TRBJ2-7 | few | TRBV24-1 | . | TGTGCCACCAGTGATTGGAGCTTGACCCTATTCATCATCTCCTACGAGCAGTACTTC | CATSDWSLTLFIISYEQYF
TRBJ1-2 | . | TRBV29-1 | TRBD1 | TGCAGCGTTGATAGTTATGGACAGGGATTAGGCGGCTACACCTTC | CSVDSYGQGLGGYTF
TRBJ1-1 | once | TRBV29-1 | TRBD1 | TGCAGCGTTGCGGTCAGGGGGGACACTGAAGCTTTCTTT | CSVAVRGDTEAFF
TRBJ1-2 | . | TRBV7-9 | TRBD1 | TGTGCCAGCAGAACGCTGGGGGACAGGGACGGTGGCTACACCTTC | CASRTLGDRDGGYTF
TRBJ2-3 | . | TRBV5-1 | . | TGCGCCAGCAGCGAAAGTTTACTTGGCACAGATACGCAGTATTTT | CASSESLLGTDTQYF
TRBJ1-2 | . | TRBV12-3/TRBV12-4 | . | TGTGCCAGCAGTTTATTGGCAGGCATGGGCTACACCTTC | CASSLLAGMGYTF
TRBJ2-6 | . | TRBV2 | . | TGTGCCAGCAGTGATCGGGTCGGGGCCAACGTCCTGACTTTC | CASSDRVGANVLTF
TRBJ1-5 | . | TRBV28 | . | TGTGCCAGCAGTTTACGGGACGGGAGGAGGCAGCCCCAGCATTTT | CASSLRDGRRQPQHF
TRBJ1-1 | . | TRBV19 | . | TGTGCCAGTAGCCCGCGGGGGAACACTGAAGCTTTCTTT | CASSPRGNTEAFF
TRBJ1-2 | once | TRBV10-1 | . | TGCGCCAGCCCCTTTTCTGGGGCTGGGAACTATGGCTACACCTTC | CASPFSGAGNYGYTF
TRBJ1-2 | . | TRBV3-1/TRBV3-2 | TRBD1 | TGTGCCAGCAGCCTAGGGGGCGGCTACACCTTC | CASSLGGGYTF
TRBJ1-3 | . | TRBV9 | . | TGTGCCAGCAGCGTCGGGGAGTCAAACTCTGGAAACACCATATATTTT | CASSVGESNSGNTIYF
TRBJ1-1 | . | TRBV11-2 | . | TGTGCCAGCAGACCCAGGGGGAACACTGAAGCTTTCTTT | CASRPRGNTEAFF
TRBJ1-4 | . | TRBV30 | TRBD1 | TGTGCCTGGAACAGGGGGCCCCCTACTAATGAAAAACTGTTTTTT | CAWNRGPPTNEKLFF
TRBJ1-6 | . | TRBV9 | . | TGTGCCAGCAGCGTAGCCCCAGGGCCCCTCCACTTT | CASSVAPGPLHF
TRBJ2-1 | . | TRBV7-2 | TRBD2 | TGTGCCAGCAGCTTCGTCGGGAGGCGGCGGAATGAGCAGTTCTTC | CASSFVGRRRNEQFF
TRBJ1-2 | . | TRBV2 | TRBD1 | TGTGCCAGCAATGTCGGACAGGGTCACTATGGCTACACCTTC | CASNVGQGHYGYTF